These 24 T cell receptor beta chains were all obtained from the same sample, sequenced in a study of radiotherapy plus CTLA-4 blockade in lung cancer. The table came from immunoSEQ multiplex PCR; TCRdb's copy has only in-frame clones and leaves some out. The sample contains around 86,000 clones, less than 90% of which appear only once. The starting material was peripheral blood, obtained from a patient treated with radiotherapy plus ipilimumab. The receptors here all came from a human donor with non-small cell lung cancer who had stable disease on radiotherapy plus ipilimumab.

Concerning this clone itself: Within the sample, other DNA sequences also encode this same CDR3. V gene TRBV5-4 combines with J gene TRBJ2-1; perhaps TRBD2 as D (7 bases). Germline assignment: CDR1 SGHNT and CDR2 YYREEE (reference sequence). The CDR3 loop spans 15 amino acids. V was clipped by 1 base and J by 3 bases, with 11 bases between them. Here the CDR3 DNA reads TGTGCCAGCAGCTTGAGGGGGGGGGACTACAATGAGCAGTTCTTC. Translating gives CASSLRGGDYNEQFF.

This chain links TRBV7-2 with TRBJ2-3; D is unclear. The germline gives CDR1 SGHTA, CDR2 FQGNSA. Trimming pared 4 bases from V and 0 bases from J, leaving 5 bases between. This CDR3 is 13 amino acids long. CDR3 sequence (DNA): TGTGCCAGCAGCTCGACTAGCACAGATACGCAGTATTTT. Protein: CASSSTSTDTQYF.

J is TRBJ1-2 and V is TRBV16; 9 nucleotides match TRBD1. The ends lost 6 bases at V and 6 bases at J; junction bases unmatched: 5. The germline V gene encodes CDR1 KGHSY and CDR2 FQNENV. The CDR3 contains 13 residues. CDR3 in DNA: TGTGCCAGCAGTCGCGGGACAGGGAATGGCTACACCTTC. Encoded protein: CASSRGTGNGYTF.

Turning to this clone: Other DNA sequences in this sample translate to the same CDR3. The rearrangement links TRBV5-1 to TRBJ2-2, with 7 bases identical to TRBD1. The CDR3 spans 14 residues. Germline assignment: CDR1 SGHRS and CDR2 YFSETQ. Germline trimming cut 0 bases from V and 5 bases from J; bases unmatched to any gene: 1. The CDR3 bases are TGCGCCAGCAGCTTGGGACAGGGAACCGGGGAGCTGTTTTTT. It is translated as CASSLGQGTGELFF.

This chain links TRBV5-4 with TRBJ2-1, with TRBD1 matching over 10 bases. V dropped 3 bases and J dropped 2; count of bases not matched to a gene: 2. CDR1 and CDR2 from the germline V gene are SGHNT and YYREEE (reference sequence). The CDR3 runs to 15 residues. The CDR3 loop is CASSYGTGAYNEQFF. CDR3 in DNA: TGTGCCAGCAGCTACGGGACAGGGGCCTACAATGAGCAGTTCTTC.

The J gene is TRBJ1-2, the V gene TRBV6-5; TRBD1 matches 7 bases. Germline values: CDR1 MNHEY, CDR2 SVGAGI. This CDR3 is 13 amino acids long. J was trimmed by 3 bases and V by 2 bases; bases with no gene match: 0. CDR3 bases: TGTGCCAGCAGTTACGGGACAGACTATGGCTACACCTTC. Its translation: CASSYGTDYGYTF.

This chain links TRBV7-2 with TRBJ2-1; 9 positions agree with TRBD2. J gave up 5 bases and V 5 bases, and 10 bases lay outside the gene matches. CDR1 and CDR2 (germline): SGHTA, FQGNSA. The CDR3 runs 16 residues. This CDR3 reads CASSLSSGSTDNEQFF. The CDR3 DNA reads TGTGCCAGCAGCCTAAGTAGCGGGAGTACCGACAATGAGCAGTTCTTC.

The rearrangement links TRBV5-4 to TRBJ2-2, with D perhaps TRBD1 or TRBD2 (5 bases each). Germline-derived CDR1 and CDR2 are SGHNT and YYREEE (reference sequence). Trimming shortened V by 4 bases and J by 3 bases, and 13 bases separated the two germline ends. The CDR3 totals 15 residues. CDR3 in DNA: TGTGCCAGCAGCCCGGGGACCCGGGACACCGGGGAGCTGTTTTTT. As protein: CASSPGTRDTGELFF.

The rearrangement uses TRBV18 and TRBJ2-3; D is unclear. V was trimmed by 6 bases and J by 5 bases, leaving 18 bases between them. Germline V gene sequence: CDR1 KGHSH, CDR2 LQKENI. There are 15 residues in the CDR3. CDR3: CASSPFPDEEDTQYF. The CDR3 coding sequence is TGTGCCAGCTCCCCGTTCCCTGATGAGGAAGATACGCAGTATTTT.

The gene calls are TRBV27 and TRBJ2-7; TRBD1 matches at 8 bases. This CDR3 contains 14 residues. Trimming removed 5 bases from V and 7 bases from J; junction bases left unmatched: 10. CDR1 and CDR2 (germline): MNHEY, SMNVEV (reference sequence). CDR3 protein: CASSRRQGLKEQYF. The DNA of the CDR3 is TGTGCCAGCAGTCGCCGACAGGGGTTGAAAGAGCAGTACTTC.

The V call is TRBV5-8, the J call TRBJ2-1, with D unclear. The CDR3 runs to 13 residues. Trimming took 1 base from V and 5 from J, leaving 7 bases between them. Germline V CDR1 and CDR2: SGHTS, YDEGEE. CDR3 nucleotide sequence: TGTGCCAGCAGCTTGAGGCTTAACAATGAGCAGTTCTTC. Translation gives CASSLRLNNEQFF.

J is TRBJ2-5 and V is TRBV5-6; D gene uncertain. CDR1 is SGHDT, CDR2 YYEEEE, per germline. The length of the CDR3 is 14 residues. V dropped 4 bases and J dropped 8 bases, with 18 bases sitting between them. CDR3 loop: CASSPTNRPSTQYF. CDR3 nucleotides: TGTGCCAGCAGCCCTACTAACCGTCCGAGTACCCAGTACTTC.

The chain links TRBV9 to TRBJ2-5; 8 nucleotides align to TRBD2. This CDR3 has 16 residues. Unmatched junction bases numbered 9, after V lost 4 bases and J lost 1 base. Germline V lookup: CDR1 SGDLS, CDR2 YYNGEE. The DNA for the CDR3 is TGTGCCAGCAGCCCCAGGACTAGCATCGGCCAAGAGACCCAGTACTTC. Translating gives CASSPRTSIGQETQYF.

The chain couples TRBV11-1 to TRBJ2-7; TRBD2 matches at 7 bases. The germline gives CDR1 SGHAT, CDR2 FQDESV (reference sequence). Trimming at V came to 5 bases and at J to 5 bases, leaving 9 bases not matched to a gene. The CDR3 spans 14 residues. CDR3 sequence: CASSPRLATDEQYF. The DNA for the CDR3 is TGTGCCAGCAGCCCCCGACTAGCTACCGACGAGCAGTACTTC.

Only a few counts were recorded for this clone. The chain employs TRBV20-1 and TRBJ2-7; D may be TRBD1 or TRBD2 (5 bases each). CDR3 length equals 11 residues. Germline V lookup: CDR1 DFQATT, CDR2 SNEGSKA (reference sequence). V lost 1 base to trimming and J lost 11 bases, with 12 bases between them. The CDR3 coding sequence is TGCAGTGCTAGAGTAGGGGACCGGGAGTACTTC. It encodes CSARVGDREYF.

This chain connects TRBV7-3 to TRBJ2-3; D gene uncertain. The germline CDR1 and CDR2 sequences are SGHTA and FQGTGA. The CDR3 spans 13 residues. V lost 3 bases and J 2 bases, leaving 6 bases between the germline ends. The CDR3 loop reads CASSFAVTDTQYF. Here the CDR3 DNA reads TGTGCCAGCAGCTTTGCAGTCACAGATACGCAGTATTTT.

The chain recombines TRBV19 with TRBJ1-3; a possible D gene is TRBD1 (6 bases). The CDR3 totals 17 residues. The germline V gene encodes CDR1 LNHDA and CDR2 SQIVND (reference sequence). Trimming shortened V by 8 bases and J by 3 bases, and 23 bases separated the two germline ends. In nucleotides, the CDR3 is TGTGCCAGTGACACCTTACGAGGACAGCGGATTGGAAACACCATATATTTT. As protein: CASDTLRGQRIGNTIYF.

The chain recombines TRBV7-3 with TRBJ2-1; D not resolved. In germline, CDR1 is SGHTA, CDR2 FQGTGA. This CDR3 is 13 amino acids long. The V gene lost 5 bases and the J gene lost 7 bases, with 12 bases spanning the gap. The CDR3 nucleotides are TGTGCCAGCAGCCTATCGGAAATGAATGAGCAGTTCTTC. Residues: CASSLSEMNEQFF. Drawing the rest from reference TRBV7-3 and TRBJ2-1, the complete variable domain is GAGVSQTPSNKVTEKGKYVELRCDPISGHTALYWYRQSLGQGPEFLIYFQGTGAADDSGLPNDRFFAVRPEGSVSTLKIQRTERGDSAVYLCASSLSEMNEQFFGPGTRLTVL.

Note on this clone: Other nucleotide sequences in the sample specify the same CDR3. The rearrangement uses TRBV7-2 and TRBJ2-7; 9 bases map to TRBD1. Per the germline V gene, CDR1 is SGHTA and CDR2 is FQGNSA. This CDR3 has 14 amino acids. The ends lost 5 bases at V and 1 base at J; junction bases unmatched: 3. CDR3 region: CASSLTGGSYEQYF. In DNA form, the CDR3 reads TGTGCCAGCAGCCTGACAGGGGGATCCTACGAGCAGTACTTC.

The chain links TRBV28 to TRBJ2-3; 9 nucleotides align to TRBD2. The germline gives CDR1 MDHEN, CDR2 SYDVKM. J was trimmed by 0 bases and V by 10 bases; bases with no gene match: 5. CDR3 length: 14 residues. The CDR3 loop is CATTGTSSTDTQYF. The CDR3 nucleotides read TGTGCCACCACCGGGACTAGCAGCACAGATACGCAGTATTTT.

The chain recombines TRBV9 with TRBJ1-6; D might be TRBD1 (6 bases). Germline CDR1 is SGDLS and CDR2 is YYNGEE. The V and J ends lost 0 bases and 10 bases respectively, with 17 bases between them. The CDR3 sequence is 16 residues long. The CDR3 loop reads CASSVAGGRGQSPLHF. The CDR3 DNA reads TGTGCCAGCAGCGTAGCCGGAGGCAGGGGCCAATCACCCCTCCACTTT.

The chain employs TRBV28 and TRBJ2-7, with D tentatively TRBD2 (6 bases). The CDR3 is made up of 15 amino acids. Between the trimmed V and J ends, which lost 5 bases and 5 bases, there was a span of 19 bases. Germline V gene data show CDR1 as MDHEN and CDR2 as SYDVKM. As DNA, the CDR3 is TGTGCCAGCAGTCCCCCGGGACTCTGGTCCCACGAGCAGTACTTC. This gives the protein CASSPPGLWSHEQYF.

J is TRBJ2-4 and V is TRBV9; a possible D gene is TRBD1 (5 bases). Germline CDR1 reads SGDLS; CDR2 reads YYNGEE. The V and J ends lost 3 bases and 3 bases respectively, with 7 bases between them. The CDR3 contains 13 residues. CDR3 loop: CASSADSKNIQYF. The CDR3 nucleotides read TGTGCCAGCAGCGCAGACAGCAAAAACATTCAGTACTTC.

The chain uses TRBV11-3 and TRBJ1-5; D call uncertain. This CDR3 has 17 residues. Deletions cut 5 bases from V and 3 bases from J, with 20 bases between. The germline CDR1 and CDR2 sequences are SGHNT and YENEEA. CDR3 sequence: CASSLVRSRQVNQPQHF. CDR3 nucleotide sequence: TGTGCCAGCAGCCTCGTTAGGTCACGCCAGGTCAATCAGCCCCAGCATTTT.